This TCR beta chain was retrieved from a study of technical replicates of blood from several donors. V lost 1 base and J lost 0; bases outside the gene matches: 5. Germline-derived CDR1 and CDR2 are SGHDN and FVKESK. The CDR3 is made up of 19 amino acids. The table lists this clone with a count of one. Sequencing used immunoSEQ multiplex PCR; TCRdb keeps in-frame clones, though not all of them. This table has 84,000 or so clones, 85% to 95% appearing once. The chain employs TRBV14 and TRBJ2-6, with 11 nucleotides matching TRBD2. The sequence came from a human donor in good health. The material sequenced was T cells isolated from PBMCs. Here the CDR3 DNA reads TGTGCCAGCAGCCAAGCGGGACTAGCGGTCTTCTCTGGGGCCAACGTCCTGACTTTC. Its protein is CASSQAGLAVFSGANVLTF. Full variable domain (missing parts from reference TRBV14 and TRBJ2-6): EAGVTQFPSHSVIEKGQTVTLRCDPISGHDNLYWYRRVMGKEIKFLLHFVKESKQDESGMPNNRFLAERTGGTYSTLKVQPAELEDSGVYFCASSQAGLAVFSGANVLTFGAGSRLTVL.